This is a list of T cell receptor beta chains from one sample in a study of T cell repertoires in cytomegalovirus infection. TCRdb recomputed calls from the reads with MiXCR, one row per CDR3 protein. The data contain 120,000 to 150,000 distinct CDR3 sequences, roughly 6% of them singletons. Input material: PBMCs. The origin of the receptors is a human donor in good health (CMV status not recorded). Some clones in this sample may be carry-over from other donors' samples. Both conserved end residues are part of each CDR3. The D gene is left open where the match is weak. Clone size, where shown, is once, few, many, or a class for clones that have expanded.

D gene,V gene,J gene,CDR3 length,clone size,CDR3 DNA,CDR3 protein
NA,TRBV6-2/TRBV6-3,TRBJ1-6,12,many,TGTGCCAGCACCCTCCCCGGTTTACCCCTCCACTTT,CASTLPGLPLHF
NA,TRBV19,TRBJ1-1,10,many,TGTGCCAGTAGTGGGATTGAAGCTTTCTTT,CASSGIEAFF
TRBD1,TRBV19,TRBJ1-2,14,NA,TGTGCCAGTAGTATAGCCCCAGGACAGGGTGGCTACACCTTC,CASSIAPGQGGYTF
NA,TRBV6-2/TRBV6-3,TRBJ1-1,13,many,TGTGCCAGCAGTTACGGTTCTATGATTGAAGCTTTCTTT,CASSYGSMIEAFF
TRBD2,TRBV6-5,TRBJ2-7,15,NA,TGTGCCAGCAGTTACGGGAGGGAGGGCACCTACGAGCAGTACTTC,CASSYGREGTYEQYF
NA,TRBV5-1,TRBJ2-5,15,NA,TGCGCCAGCAGCTTGGTACCAGGGAGAGGGGAGACCCAGTACTTC,CASSLVPGRGETQYF
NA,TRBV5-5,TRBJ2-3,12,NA,TGTGCCACCAGCCCGACAGTCGATACGCAGTATTTT,CATSPTVDTQYF
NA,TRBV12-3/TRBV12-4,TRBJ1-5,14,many,TGTGCCAGCAGAGCCCGGACAGCACTCCAGCCCCAGCATTTT,CASRARTALQPQHF
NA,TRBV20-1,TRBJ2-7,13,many,TGCAGTGCGGTCTCTATGTTCTCCTACGAGCAGTACTTC,CSAVSMFSYEQYF
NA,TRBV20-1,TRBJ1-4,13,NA,TGCAGTGCTAGAGACAGGTGGAGAGAAAAACTGTTTTTT,CSARDRWREKLFF